Listed below are T cell receptor beta chains from one sample, sequenced in a study of shared clonotypes between healthy human individuals. The protocol was immunoSEQ multiplex PCR, while the TCRdb copy is restricted to in-frame clones and leaves out a portion. The sample includes about 1.5 million clones, roughly 96% seen only once; the top ten take 1.2%. The sample consisted of naive CD4+ T cells sorted from blood. Every receptor here comes from a man aged 25-45 years in good health. Each CDR3 is given with its conserved first and last residue. The order of the fields is D gene, J gene, clone size, V gene, CDR3 protein, CDR3 DNA. D genes are given only for firm matches. Part of the rows lack a size; the others show once, few, many or a class for expanded clones.

d_call: TRBD2
j_call: TRBJ2-1
clone_size: .
v_call: TRBV28
cdr3_aa: CASSLRTSGYNEQFF
cdr3_nt: TGTGCCAGCAGTCTAAGGACTAGCGGCTACAATGAGCAGTTCTTC

d_call: TRBD2
j_call: TRBJ2-2
clone_size: .
v_call: TRBV10-2
cdr3_aa: CASSTGEGLGTGELFF
cdr3_nt: TGCGCCAGCAGTACGGGGGAGGGCTTGGGTACCGGGGAGCTGTTTTTT

d_call: .
j_call: TRBJ2-6
clone_size: .
v_call: TRBV18
cdr3_aa: CASSPTRSGANVLTF
cdr3_nt: TGTGCCAGCTCACCGACCCGCTCTGGGGCCAACGTCCTGACTTTC

d_call: .
j_call: TRBJ2-7
clone_size: .
v_call: TRBV7-2
cdr3_aa: CASSLGRKTYEQYF
cdr3_nt: TGTGCCAGCAGCTTAGGTCGCAAGACCTACGAGCAGTACTTC

d_call: TRBD1
j_call: TRBJ2-7
clone_size: .
v_call: TRBV28
cdr3_aa: CASSKMPGTAFSYEQYF
cdr3_nt: TGTGCCAGCAGTAAGATGCCCGGGACAGCCTTCTCCTACGAGCAGTACTTC

d_call: TRBD1
j_call: TRBJ2-7
clone_size: .
v_call: TRBV6-1
cdr3_aa: CASSGQGRISYEQYF
cdr3_nt: TGTGCCAGCAGTGGACAGGGTCGAATTAGTTACGAGCAGTACTTC

d_call: .
j_call: TRBJ2-3
clone_size: .
v_call: TRBV10-1
cdr3_aa: CASSESGGPQGDTQYF
cdr3_nt: TGCGCCAGCAGTGAGTCCGGGGGACCCCAGGGAGATACGCAGTATTTT

d_call: TRBD1
j_call: TRBJ1-1
clone_size: .
v_call: TRBV10-3
cdr3_aa: CAIVGGDRGLGNTEAFF
cdr3_nt: TGTGCCATCGTTGGAGGAGACAGGGGGCTCGGGAACACTGAAGCTTTCTTT

d_call: .
j_call: TRBJ2-2
clone_size: once
v_call: TRBV7-9
cdr3_aa: CASSPPGRDTKNTGELFF
cdr3_nt: TGTGCCAGCAGCCCCCCCGGCAGGGACACCAAGAACACCGGGGAGCTGTTTTTT

d_call: .
j_call: TRBJ2-2
clone_size: .
v_call: TRBV14
cdr3_aa: CASSQLKESGELFF
cdr3_nt: TGTGCCAGCAGCCAACTAAAGGAATCAGGGGAGCTGTTTTTT

d_call: .
j_call: TRBJ2-3
clone_size: .
v_call: TRBV7-9
cdr3_aa: CASSLHRDSDTQYF
cdr3_nt: TGTGCCAGCAGCTTACATCGGGACTCAGATACGCAGTATTTT

d_call: .
j_call: TRBJ2-7
clone_size: .
v_call: TRBV21-1
cdr3_aa: CASSDRDRDVLAYEQYF
cdr3_nt: TGTGCCAGCAGCGACCGGGACAGGGATGTTTTAGCGTACGAGCAGTACTTC

d_call: TRBD1
j_call: TRBJ1-3
clone_size: .
v_call: TRBV5-4
cdr3_aa: CASSSQTGGVGNTIYF
cdr3_nt: TGTGCCAGCAGCTCCCAGACAGGGGGTGTTGGAAACACCATATATTTT

d_call: .
j_call: TRBJ2-7
clone_size: .
v_call: TRBV10-2
cdr3_aa: CASSVNSPVSSYEQYF
cdr3_nt: TGCGCCAGCAGTGTAAACAGCCCCGTTAGCTCCTACGAGCAGTACTTC

d_call: .
j_call: TRBJ1-2
clone_size: .
v_call: TRBV5-5
cdr3_aa: CASSLARDYGYTF
cdr3_nt: TGTGCCAGCAGCTTAGCCAGGGACTATGGCTACACCTTC

d_call: .
j_call: TRBJ2-4
clone_size: .
v_call: TRBV6-4
cdr3_aa: CASSDLGLTNIQYF
cdr3_nt: TGTGCCAGCAGTGACCTCGGCCTCACAAACATTCAGTACTTC

d_call: TRBD1
j_call: TRBJ2-5
clone_size: .
v_call: TRBV5-4
cdr3_aa: CASSLAGGGETQYF
cdr3_nt: TGTGCCAGCAGCTTGGCAGGGGGCGGAGAGACCCAGTACTTC

d_call: .
j_call: TRBJ2-1
clone_size: .
v_call: TRBV9
cdr3_aa: CASSVGVSYNEQFF
cdr3_nt: TGTGCCAGCAGCGTAGGCGTCTCCTACAATGAGCAGTTCTTC

d_call: .
j_call: TRBJ2-1
clone_size: .
v_call: TRBV21-1
cdr3_aa: CASREPRLRQGEKSYNEQFF
cdr3_nt: TGTGCCAGCAGGGAACCCCGACTCAGACAGGGAGAAAAAAGCTACAATGAGCAGTTCTTC

d_call: .
j_call: TRBJ1-5
clone_size: once
v_call: TRBV5-1
cdr3_aa: CASSWDGTNQPQHF
cdr3_nt: TGCGCCAGCAGCTGGGACGGGACAAATCAGCCCCAGCATTTT

d_call: .
j_call: TRBJ2-1
clone_size: .
v_call: TRBV19
cdr3_aa: CASMGRGTSINEQFF
cdr3_nt: TGTGCCAGTATGGGACGGGGGACGTCGATCAATGAGCAGTTCTTC

d_call: .
j_call: TRBJ1-2
clone_size: .
v_call: TRBV28
cdr3_aa: CASSSYESYTF
cdr3_nt: TGTGCCAGCAGTTCCTACGAGTCCTACACCTTC

d_call: TRBD1
j_call: TRBJ1-2
clone_size: .
v_call: TRBV30
cdr3_aa: CAWSVGQGAYGYTF
cdr3_nt: TGTGCCTGGAGTGTAGGGCAGGGGGCTTATGGCTACACCTTC

d_call: .
j_call: TRBJ2-6
clone_size: .
v_call: TRBV7-2
cdr3_aa: CASSGYNSGANVLTF
cdr3_nt: TGTGCCAGCAGCGGCTACAACTCTGGGGCCAACGTCCTGACTTTC

d_call: .
j_call: TRBJ2-7
clone_size: .
v_call: TRBV6-5
cdr3_aa: CASSYQPDSYEQYF
cdr3_nt: TGTGCCAGCAGTTACCAGCCGGACTCCTACGAGCAGTACTTC

d_call: .
j_call: TRBJ2-5
clone_size: .
v_call: TRBV28
cdr3_aa: CASSFDRRKETQYF
cdr3_nt: TGTGCCAGCAGTTTCGACCGACGGAAAGAGACCCAGTACTTC

d_call: TRBD2
j_call: TRBJ2-1
clone_size: .
v_call: TRBV29-1
cdr3_aa: CSAKGLAGGPWEQFF
cdr3_nt: TGCAGCGCGAAGGGACTAGCGGGAGGCCCTTGGGAGCAGTTCTTC

d_call: .
j_call: TRBJ1-5
clone_size: .
v_call: TRBV18
cdr3_aa: CASSPVTGTFGDQPQHF
cdr3_nt: TGTGCCAGCTCACCGGTCACAGGGACCTTCGGGGATCAGCCCCAGCATTTT

d_call: .
j_call: TRBJ1-5
clone_size: .
v_call: TRBV18
cdr3_aa: CASSHGTVLNQPQHF
cdr3_nt: TGTGCCAGCTCACACGGGACGGTTCTCAATCAGCCCCAGCATTTT

d_call: TRBD1
j_call: TRBJ2-7
clone_size: .
v_call: TRBV19
cdr3_aa: CASSTGRGQGADEQYF
cdr3_nt: TGTGCCAGTAGTACCGGGCGAGGACAGGGGGCCGACGAGCAGTACTTC

d_call: .
j_call: TRBJ2-7
clone_size: .
v_call: TRBV5-6
cdr3_aa: CASTETYRSYEQYF
cdr3_nt: TGTGCCAGCACCGAGACTTACCGCTCCTACGAGCAGTACTTC

d_call: TRBD1
j_call: TRBJ2-1
clone_size: .
v_call: TRBV6-5
cdr3_aa: CASKGAPYNNEQFF
cdr3_nt: TGTGCCAGCAAGGGGGCCCCGTACAACAATGAGCAGTTCTTC

d_call: TRBD2
j_call: TRBJ2-2
clone_size: .
v_call: TRBV10-3
cdr3_aa: CATGTSLFEVGELFF
cdr3_nt: TGTGCCACTGGGACTAGCCTGTTTGAGGTCGGGGAGCTGTTTTTT

d_call: .
j_call: TRBJ2-7
clone_size: .
v_call: TRBV11-1
cdr3_aa: CASSPRQGLNIYEQYF
cdr3_nt: TGTGCCAGCAGCCCACGACAAGGGCTGAATATCTACGAGCAGTACTTC

d_call: TRBD1
j_call: TRBJ2-3
clone_size: .
v_call: TRBV19
cdr3_aa: CATGRPRGQSDTQYF
cdr3_nt: TGTGCCACTGGGAGACCCAGGGGGCAATCAGATACGCAGTATTTT

d_call: .
j_call: TRBJ1-2
clone_size: .
v_call: TRBV11-2
cdr3_aa: CASSPIGRSKTAANYGYTF
cdr3_nt: TGTGCCAGCAGCCCCATCGGGCGCAGCAAGACAGCGGCTAACTATGGCTACACCTTC

d_call: .
j_call: TRBJ2-7
clone_size: .
v_call: TRBV5-1
cdr3_aa: CASSLGQTQPYEQYF
cdr3_nt: TGCGCCAGCAGCCTAGGACAGACTCAACCCTACGAGCAGTACTTC

d_call: TRBD1
j_call: TRBJ1-5
clone_size: once
v_call: TRBV27
cdr3_aa: CASSRQGNSNQPQHF
cdr3_nt: TGTGCCAGCAGTCGACAGGGAAATAGCAATCAGCCCCAGCATTTT

d_call: TRBD2
j_call: TRBJ2-2
clone_size: .
v_call: TRBV10-3
cdr3_aa: CAISEAGGRVTGELFF
cdr3_nt: TGTGCCATCAGCGAAGCGGGAGGGCGGGTCACCGGGGAGCTGTTTTTT

d_call: .
j_call: TRBJ2-5
clone_size: .
v_call: TRBV11-3
cdr3_aa: CASSLGGWRETQYF
cdr3_nt: TGTGCCAGCAGCTTAGGGGGGTGGCGGGAGACCCAGTACTTC

d_call: .
j_call: TRBJ2-7
clone_size: .
v_call: TRBV4-2
cdr3_aa: CASSLGLKPREQYF
cdr3_nt: TGTGCCAGCAGCCTAGGACTTAAGCCCAGGGAGCAGTACTTC

d_call: TRBD1
j_call: TRBJ2-5
clone_size: .
v_call: TRBV7-2
cdr3_aa: CASSGWTGLEETQYF
cdr3_nt: TGTGCCAGCAGCGGGTGGACAGGGCTAGAAGAGACCCAGTACTTC

d_call: .
j_call: TRBJ2-7
clone_size: few
v_call: TRBV18
cdr3_aa: CASSPYNGYEQYF
cdr3_nt: TGTGCCAGCTCACCCTATAACGGCTACGAGCAGTACTTC

d_call: TRBD2
j_call: TRBJ2-1
clone_size: once
v_call: TRBV5-1
cdr3_aa: CASSFSGTSGYNEQFF
cdr3_nt: TGCGCCAGCAGCTTCTCCGGGACTAGCGGCTACAATGAGCAGTTCTTC

d_call: .
j_call: TRBJ2-1
clone_size: .
v_call: TRBV28
cdr3_aa: CATESRGNSYNEQFF
cdr3_nt: TGTGCCACAGAGAGCCGCGGGAACTCCTACAATGAGCAGTTCTTC

d_call: .
j_call: TRBJ2-7
clone_size: .
v_call: TRBV11-3
cdr3_aa: CASSLDPEGEQYF
cdr3_nt: TGTGCCAGCAGCTTAGACCCCGAAGGCGAGCAGTACTTC

d_call: .
j_call: TRBJ2-2
clone_size: .
v_call: TRBV27
cdr3_aa: CASRPARGGGELFF
cdr3_nt: TGTGCCAGCCGCCCCGCCAGGGGCGGCGGGGAGCTGTTTTTT

d_call: .
j_call: TRBJ2-7
clone_size: .
v_call: TRBV21-1
cdr3_aa: CAGKPAGGSYEQYF
cdr3_nt: TGTGCCGGGAAGCCAGCGGGAGGCTCCTACGAGCAGTACTTC

d_call: .
j_call: TRBJ2-5
clone_size: once
v_call: TRBV7-3
cdr3_aa: CASSLNSVGAQYF
cdr3_nt: TGTGCCAGCAGCTTAAACTCGGTTGGGGCCCAGTACTTC

d_call: TRBD2
j_call: TRBJ2-1
clone_size: once
v_call: TRBV5-1
cdr3_aa: CASSLRVPSGSFYNEQFF
cdr3_nt: TGCGCCAGCAGCTTGAGGGTCCCTAGCGGGAGTTTTTACAATGAGCAGTTCTTC

d_call: .
j_call: TRBJ2-2
clone_size: .
v_call: TRBV15
cdr3_aa: CATSNWHSNTGELFF
cdr3_nt: TGTGCCACCAGCAATTGGCATTCGAACACCGGGGAGCTGTTTTTT

d_call: TRBD1
j_call: TRBJ1-4
clone_size: .
v_call: TRBV2
cdr3_aa: CATKRTGLATNEKLFF
cdr3_nt: TGTGCCACCAAGAGGACAGGTTTAGCAACTAATGAAAAACTGTTTTTT